This is a list of T cell receptor beta chains from one sample in a study of blood T cell repertoires in COVID-19. The assay was immunoSEQ multiplex PCR, and TCRdb's table has in-frame clones only and misses some. Here the sample spans a few hundred thousand clones, 80% to 90% being singletons. Sequencing was performed on PBMCs or T cells enriched from blood (not recorded which). These receptor sequences come from a man younger than 40 who had recovered from COVID-19. Each CDR3 is given with its conserved first and last residue. The D gene is left open where the match is weak. Size values are once, few and many counts, or a class for expanded clones, and some rows have none.

cdr3_aa cdr3_nt clone_size j_call d_call v_call
CASSDRRYTGELFF TGTGCCAGCAGTGATCGGAGATACACCGGGGAGCTGTTTTTT NA TRBJ2-2 NA TRBV6-1
CASSIALAGIEAFF TGTGCCAGTAGTATAGCCTTGGCAGGGATTGAAGCTTTCTTT NA TRBJ1-1 NA TRBV19
CASSHPRGSGGEPPTYEQYF TGTGCCAGTAGCCATCCCCGTGGTAGCGGGGGGGAACCCCCAACCTACGAGCAGTACTTC once TRBJ2-7 TRBD2 TRBV19
CASSLAGTGVAGELFF TGTGCCAGCAGCTTAGCCGGGACAGGGGTGGCCGGGGAGCTGTTTTTT NA TRBJ2-2 TRBD1 TRBV7-6
CASSYSTGGFYGYTF TGTGCCAGCAGTTACTCGACAGGGGGCTTCTATGGCTACACCTTC NA TRBJ1-2 TRBD1 TRBV6-5
CASSLGGTGELFF TGTGCCAGCAGCTTAGGAGGCACCGGGGAGCTGTTTTTT NA TRBJ2-2 NA TRBV7-3
CASSFSQGAINTEAFF TGCGCCAGCAGCTTTAGTCAGGGGGCTATAAACACTGAAGCTTTCTTT NA TRBJ1-1 TRBD1 TRBV5-1
CASSRQGPGELFF TGTGCCAGTAGTCGACAGGGCCCCGGGGAGCTGTTTTTT NA TRBJ2-2 TRBD1 TRBV19
CASSSGVGELFF TGTGCCAGCAGCTCAGGGGTCGGGGAGCTGTTTTTT NA TRBJ2-2 NA TRBV7-3
CASSLQGHSNTEAFF TGCGCCAGCAGCTTACAGGGGCACTCCAACACTGAAGCTTTCTTT NA TRBJ1-1 TRBD1 TRBV5-1
CASSLAVAGVRETQYF TGTGCCAGCAGCTTGGCGGTAGCGGGGGTCCGTGAGACCCAGTACTTC NA TRBJ2-5 TRBD2 TRBV5-4
CASSSDRNQPQHF TGTGCCAGCAGCTCCGACAGAAATCAGCCCCAGCATTTT once TRBJ1-5 NA TRBV6-5
CARSLVRGWTSEETQYF TGTGCCAGAAGCTTAGTGAGAGGATGGACTAGTGAAGAGACCCAGTACTTC NA TRBJ2-5 NA TRBV7-5
CASSQDQGDRGREQYF TGTGCCAGCAGCCAAGATCAAGGGGACAGGGGGCGCGAGCAGTACTTC NA TRBJ2-7 TRBD1 TRBV3-1/TRBV3-2
CASSQDAPGHGYTF TGCGCCAGCAGCCAAGACGCGCCAGGGCATGGCTACACCTTC NA TRBJ1-2 NA TRBV4-3
CATSVGRYNEQFF TGTGCCACCAGTGTTGGCAGGTACAATGAGCAGTTCTTC NA TRBJ2-1 NA TRBV24-1
CASSLDIAGDQPQHF TGTGCCAGCAGCTTAGATATCGCAGGGGATCAGCCCCAGCATTTT NA TRBJ1-5 NA TRBV7-2
CASSYSTTYEQYF TGTGCCAGCAGTTACTCGACAACCTACGAGCAGTACTTC NA TRBJ2-7 NA TRBV6-2/TRBV6-3
CASSFHRASGGSDTQYF TGTGCCAGCAGCTTCCATAGGGCTAGCGGGGGCTCAGATACGCAGTATTTT NA TRBJ2-3 TRBD2 TRBV5-4
CASSLTGGDNTEAFF TGTGCCAGCAGCTTAACAGGGGGCGACAACACTGAAGCTTTCTTT NA TRBJ1-1 TRBD1 TRBV7-9
CASTTQGANYGYTF TGTGCCAGTACTACACAGGGGGCCAACTATGGCTACACCTTC NA TRBJ1-2 TRBD1 TRBV19
CASSLERGGTGRTDTQYF TGTGCCAGCAGCTTGGAGAGGGGGGGGACAGGGCGGACAGATACGCAGTATTTT NA TRBJ2-3 TRBD1 TRBV5-4
CASSPRPGQPNTGELFF TGTGCCAGCTCACCAAGACCGGGACAGCCAAACACCGGGGAGCTGTTTTTT once TRBJ2-2 TRBD1 TRBV18
CAWSVAGGRNYGYTF TGTGCCTGGAGTGTGGCCGGGGGAAGGAACTATGGCTACACCTTC NA TRBJ1-2 NA TRBV30
CASSVEGGGLHYEQYF TGTGCCAGCAGCGTAGAAGGCGGGGGGTTACACTACGAGCAGTACTTC NA TRBJ2-7 TRBD2 TRBV9
CASSQGTGRQETQYF TGTGCCAGCAGCCAAGGGACAGGCCGACAAGAGACCCAGTACTTC NA TRBJ2-5 TRBD1 TRBV7-6
CASSLGSLALHEQYF TGTGCCAGCAGCTTAGGTAGCCTAGCTCTCCACGAGCAGTACTTC once TRBJ2-7 NA TRBV7-2
CASSLLGRPDSGDGYTF TGTGCCAGCAGCTTGCTGGGACGGCCCGATTCAGGGGATGGCTACACCTTC NA TRBJ1-2 NA TRBV5-6
CASSQETGNVQFF TGCGCCAGCAGCCAAGAAACAGGGAACGTGCAGTTCTTC few TRBJ2-1 NA TRBV4-3
CASQAAGDSPLHF TGTGCCTCCCAGGCCGCCGGGGATTCACCCCTCCACTTT NA TRBJ1-6 NA TRBV6-5
CASSLVDGGAYNEQFF TGTGCCAGCAGCTTAGTCGACGGGGGGGCTTACAATGAGCAGTTCTTC NA TRBJ2-1 TRBD2 TRBV11-1
CASSRGGNEQFF TGTGCCAGTTCCCGGGGGGGGAATGAGCAGTTCTTC NA TRBJ2-1 TRBD2 TRBV6-5
CASSHGGQGYEKLFF TGTGCCAGCAGCCACGGGGGACAGGGGTATGAAAAACTGTTTTTT NA TRBJ1-4 TRBD1 TRBV6-5
CASSQFFVCPSGWETQYF TGTGCCAGCAGCCAATTTTTTGTGTGTCCCAGCGGGTGGGAGACCCAGTACTTC once TRBJ2-5 NA TRBV3-1/TRBV3-2
CALDRVYTEAFF TGTGCCCTAGACAGGGTATACACTGAAGCTTTCTTT NA TRBJ1-1 TRBD1 TRBV30
CAWTAGPPGELFF TGTGCCTGGACTGCAGGGCCCCCCGGGGAGCTGTTTTTT NA TRBJ2-2 NA TRBV30
CASSVASGGITDTQYF TGTGCCAGCAGCGTAGCTAGCGGGGGCATCACAGATACGCAGTATTTT NA TRBJ2-3 TRBD2 TRBV9
CASSFTGESGELFF TGCGCCAGCAGCTTTACAGGGGAAAGCGGGGAGCTGTTTTTT NA TRBJ2-2 TRBD1 TRBV5-1
CASGGTVNQPQHF TGTGCCAGCGGAGGGACAGTAAATCAGCCCCAGCATTTT NA TRBJ1-5 TRBD1 TRBV6-5
CASSPGSYYGYTF TGTGCCAGCAGCCCGGGTAGCTACTATGGCTACACCTTC many TRBJ1-2 NA TRBV7-9
CASGRDRGTLGTGELFF TGTGCCAGCGGACGAGACAGGGGGACTCTCGGGACCGGGGAGCTGTTTTTT NA TRBJ2-2 TRBD1 TRBV27
CASSGELNTEAFF TGTGCCAGCAGCGGAGAGCTGAACACTGAAGCTTTCTTT once TRBJ1-1 NA TRBV7-2
CAWRDSNNEQYF TGTGCCTGGAGGGACAGTAACAACGAGCAGTACTTC NA TRBJ2-7 NA TRBV30
CATGLAGELYEQYF TGTGCCACGGGACTAGCGGGGGAACTCTACGAGCAGTACTTC NA TRBJ2-7 TRBD2 TRBV10-3
CASSQAPGLAGEEQYF TGCGCCAGCAGCCAAGCCCCGGGACTAGCGGGGGAAGAGCAGTACTTC NA TRBJ2-7 TRBD2 TRBV5-1
CASGPGFTPTYEQYF TGTGCCAGCGGGCCAGGTTTCACTCCGACCTACGAGCAGTACTTC NA TRBJ2-7 NA TRBV2
CSVEKSYEQYF TGCAGCGTTGAAAAGAGTTACGAGCAGTACTTC NA TRBJ2-7 NA TRBV29-1
CASSLRQGAGETQYF TGTGCCAGCAGCCTCAGACAGGGGGCGGGCGAGACCCAATACTTC NA TRBJ2-5 TRBD1 TRBV7-9
CASRGYAGNTIYF TGTGCCAGCAGGGGATATGCTGGAAACACCATATATTTT NA TRBJ1-3 NA TRBV19
CASSLTVQETQYF TGCGCCAGCAGCCTGACAGTCCAAGAGACCCAGTACTTC NA TRBJ2-5 NA TRBV10-1
CASSQGITGRYLDTEAFF TGTGCCAGCTCACAGGGGATTACAGGGCGATACCTAGACACTGAAGCTTTCTTT NA TRBJ1-1 TRBD1 TRBV9
CASGQGIGYNEQFF TGTGCTAGTGGACAGGGGATAGGTTACAATGAGCAGTTCTTC NA TRBJ2-1 TRBD1 TRBV12-5